This T cell receptor (beta chain) was identified during a study of T cell clonality in common variable immunodeficiency. Findings of the study overall: Fewer deletions and N-nucleotide insertions were reportedly seen in common variable immunodeficiency TCR beta sequences. Links between repertoire features and CVID complications were heterogeneity-limited. CVID subjects had higher TCRbeta clonality than healthy controls, most marked in about a third. Fewer TCRbeta clones were shared among CVID subjects than controls.

This clone was counted only a few times. Its antigen is currently unknown. The sequence runs out 3 residues before the end of the CDR3; the remainder is reconstructed from the germline J gene. Blood came from CVID subjects not ill and not taking immunomodulatory or immunosuppressive medication. The CDR3 length is 13 residues. From germline, CDR1 is SGHVS and CDR2 FNYEAQ. Trimming took 1 base from V and 5 from J, leaving 6 bases between them. Produced via immunoSEQ multiplex PCR; TCRdb's table is partial and in-frame only. The record shows several thousand clones for this sample, with no singletons present.

V usage is TRBV7-6 and J usage is TRBJ1-5, with D maybe TRBD1 (5 bases). The sequence was obtained from a human donor with common variable immunodeficiency. Sequencing input: peripheral blood mononuclear cells. The CDR3 sequence: CASSLGGDQPQHF. CDR3 bases read: TGTGCCAGCAGCTTAGGAGGGGATCAGCCC.